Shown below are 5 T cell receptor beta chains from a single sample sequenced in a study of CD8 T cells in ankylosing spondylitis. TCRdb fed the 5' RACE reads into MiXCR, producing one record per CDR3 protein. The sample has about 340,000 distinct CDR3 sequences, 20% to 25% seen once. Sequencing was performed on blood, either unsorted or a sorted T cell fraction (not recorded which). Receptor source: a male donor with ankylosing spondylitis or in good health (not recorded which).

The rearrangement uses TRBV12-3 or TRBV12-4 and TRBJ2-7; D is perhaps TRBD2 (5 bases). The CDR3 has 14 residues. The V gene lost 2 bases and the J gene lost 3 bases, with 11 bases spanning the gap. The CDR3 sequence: CASSLPGLLYEQYF. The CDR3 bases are TGTGCCAGCAGTTTACCCGGACTTCTCTACGAGCAGTACTTC.

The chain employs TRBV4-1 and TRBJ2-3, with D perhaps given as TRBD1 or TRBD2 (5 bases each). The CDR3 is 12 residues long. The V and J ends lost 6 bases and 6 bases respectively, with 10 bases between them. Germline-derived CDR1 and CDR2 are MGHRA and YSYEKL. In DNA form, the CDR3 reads TGCGCCAGCAGGGGGGTTATGGATACGCAGTATTTT. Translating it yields CASRGVMDTQYF.

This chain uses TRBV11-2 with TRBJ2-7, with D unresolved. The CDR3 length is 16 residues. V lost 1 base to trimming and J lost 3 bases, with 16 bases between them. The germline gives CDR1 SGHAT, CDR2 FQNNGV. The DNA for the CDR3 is TGTGCCAGCAGCTTAGTACCGGAACTGTGGAGCTACGAGCAGTACTTC. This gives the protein CASSLVPELWSYEQYF.

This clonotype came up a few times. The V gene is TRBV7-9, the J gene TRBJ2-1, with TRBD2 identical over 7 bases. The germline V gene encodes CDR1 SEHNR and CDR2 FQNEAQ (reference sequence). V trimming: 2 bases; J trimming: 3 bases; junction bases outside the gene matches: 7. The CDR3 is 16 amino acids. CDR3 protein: CASSLRASGLYNEQFF. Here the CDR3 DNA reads TGTGCCAGCAGCTTAAGGGCTAGCGGACTCTACAATGAGCAGTTCTTC.

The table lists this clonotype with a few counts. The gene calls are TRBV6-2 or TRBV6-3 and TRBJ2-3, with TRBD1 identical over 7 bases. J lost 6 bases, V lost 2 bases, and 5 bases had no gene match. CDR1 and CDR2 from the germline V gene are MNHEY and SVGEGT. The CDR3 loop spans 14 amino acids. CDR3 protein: CASSYTTGPDTQYF. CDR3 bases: TGTGCCAGCAGTTACACGACAGGGCCCGATACGCAGTATTTT.